This T cell receptor (beta chain) appears in the sequencing data of a study of blood T cell repertoires in COVID-19. Per the authors' pipeline: Estimated nucleated cell counts came from reference gene primer amplification. TCRdb keeps only in-frame clones here, not all; method: immunoSEQ multiplex PCR. V, J and clone size were drawn from that table, and D and trimming were deduced from the DNA. The repertoire holds over 150,000 clones, with 80% to 90% as singletons. This clone occurred once. The CDR3 length is 16 residues. Looked up from germline, CDR1 is LGHDT and CDR2 is YNNKEL (reference sequence). V was clipped by 1 base and J by 1 base; unmatched bases: 4.

The sequencing input was peripheral blood. The chain links TRBV3-1 (or the pseudogene TRBV3-2) to TRBJ2-1, with 7 positions matching TRBD1. The TCR originated in a man aged 40-50 years with acute or convalescent COVID-19. The chain's CDR3 is CASSQGYRGSYNEQFF. The CDR3 nucleotides are TGTGCCAGCAGCCAAGGTTACAGGGGTTCCTACAATGAGCAGTTCTTC.